Listed below are T cell receptor beta chains from one sample, sequenced in a study of a mutant IDH1 vaccine in newly diagnosed glioma. Some clones are missing from TCRdb's copy, which holds only in-frame ones; the method was immunoSEQ multiplex PCR. The sample shows tens of thousands of clones, 80% to 90% of them seen only once. Sequenced here: PBMCs, sampled from a glioma patient treated with radiotherapy, temozolomide or both. These receptors all stem from a man between 25 and 39 years old with glioma. CDR3s include the opening cysteine and the closing phenylalanine or tryptophan. A D gene is named only where the DNA matches it firmly. Clone size appears in some rows only: once, few, many, or a class for an expanded clone.

.	.	TRBV10-1	TRBJ2-7	TGCGCCAGCAGTGAGGGAGGACAGTCCTACGAGCAGTACTTC	CASSEGGQSYEQYF
TRBD2	.	TRBV30	TRBJ2-3	TGTGCCTGGAGTGGGACTAGCGGGGGCACAGATACGCAGTATTTT	CAWSGTSGGTDTQYF
.	.	TRBV27	TRBJ1-2	TGTGCCACCTACCGTGCCTCAGTAGTCTCTAACTATGGCTACACCTTC	CATYRASVVSNYGYTF
TRBD2	.	TRBV11-3	TRBJ2-3	TGTGCCAGCAGGTCGGGGGGGGGCACAGATACGCAGTATTTT	CASRSGGGTDTQYF
.	.	TRBV7-9	TRBJ2-2	TGTGCCAGCTCGAGTCTACACCGGGGAGCTGTTTTT	CASSSLHRGAVF
.	.	TRBV5-1	TRBJ1-3	TGCGCCAGCAGCTCGGGGGGCACTACTTCTGGAAACACCATATATTTT	CASSSGGTTSGNTIYF
.	.	TRBV28	TRBJ2-5	TGTGCCAGCAGTTCCTTATCCGGTCCCGGGGGACAGACCCAGTACTTC	CASSSLSGPGGQTQYF
.	.	TRBV28	TRBJ2-6	TGTGCCAGCAGTTTATTCGCAGGGAGGCTCTCTGGGGCCAACGTCCTGACTTTC	CASSLFAGRLSGANVLTF
TRBD2	.	TRBV27	TRBJ2-2	TGTGCCACGTGGACTAGCCCCGGGGAGCTGTTTTTT	CATWTSPGELFF
TRBD1	.	TRBV6-5	TRBJ2-7	TGTGCCAGCAGAACCACATCGACAGGGGGCCACGAGCAGTACTTC	CASRTTSTGGHEQYF
.	.	TRBV2	TRBJ1-1	TGTGCCAGCAGTTGGACGGGAACAGGGACTGAAGCTTTCTTT	CASSWTGTGTEAFF
.	.	TRBV28	TRBJ2-7	TGTGCCAGCACCCAAAGAAGGATTCTCTCCTACGAGCAGTACTTC	CASTQRRILSYEQYF
.	.	TRBV30	TRBJ1-1	TGTGCCTGGAGTCTTACCGGGACACCCCGCACTGAAGCTTTCTTT	CAWSLTGTPRTEAFF
.	.	TRBV4-1	TRBJ2-7	TGCGCCAGCACCCAGCAGGATCATTACCCCTACGAGCAGTACTTC	CASTQQDHYPYEQYF
.	.	TRBV9	TRBJ1-1	TGTGCCAGCAGCGCCCAGGGGACTGAAGCTTTCTTT	CASSAQGTEAFF
.	once	TRBV19	TRBJ1-6	TGTGCCAGTAGCGACCGACAGGTTCGCAATTCACCCCTCCACTTT	CASSDRQVRNSPLHF
.	once	TRBV7-8	TRBJ2-7	TGTGCCAGCAGGGGCCCCTACGAGCAGTACTTC	CASRGPYEQYF
.	.	TRBV2	TRBJ1-5	TGTGCCAGCAGTGATAGGGGGGGGAATAGCAATCAGCCCCAGCATTTT	CASSDRGGNSNQPQHF
.	.	TRBV2	TRBJ1-6	TGTGCCAGCACCCTCAGCCTACGTGGTTCACCCCTCCACTTT	CASTLSLRGSPLHF
TRBD2	.	TRBV4-1	TRBJ2-5	TGCGCCAGCAGCCAAGATTGGACTAGCGGGGGGGCCCAGTACTTC	CASSQDWTSGGAQYF
.	.	TRBV19	TRBJ1-2	TGTGCCACCCACCCCGGGACTAACTATGGCTACACCTTC	CATHPGTNYGYTF
.	.	TRBV5-1	TRBJ2-5	TGCGCCACCCAGGAACCCGGGCCTCAAGAGACCCAGTACTTC	CATQEPGPQETQYF
.	once	TRBV7-8	TRBJ2-7	TGTGCCAGCAGCGCGGTAAGCCCGGCAGGCGACCACGAGCAGTACTTC	CASSAVSPAGDHEQYF
.	.	TRBV28	TRBJ1-3	TGTGCCAGCAGAAGTCCTGTGAGGGGAGACGGAAACACCATATATTTT	CASRSPVRGDGNTIYF
.	.	TRBV5-1	TRBJ1-4	TGCGCCAGCAGCTTGGGAGTGACGGAAAATGAAAAACTGTTTTTT	CASSLGVTENEKLFF
TRBD2	few	TRBV15	TRBJ2-7	TGTGCCACCAGCAGAGATAGCGGGGGCTCCTACGAGCAGTACTTC	CATSRDSGGSYEQYF
TRBD2	.	TRBV4-1	TRBJ2-5	TGCGCCAGCAGCCCGGTACTAGCGGGGTCGGCGTTCGTCCAAGAGACCCAGTACTTC	CASSPVLAGSAFVQETQYF
.	once	TRBV19	TRBJ2-3	TGTGCCAGTAGTATCTCCGGGGGAGGCTTAGATACGCAGTATTTT	CASSISGGGLDTQYF
.	.	TRBV6-6	TRBJ2-1	TGTGCCAGCAGTTACTCGACCGGCGGCAATGAGCAGTTCTTC	CASSYSTGGNEQFF
TRBD1	.	TRBV6-5	TRBJ1-1	TGTGCCAGCAGTTACGGGGACAGGAACACTGAAGCTTTCTTT	CASSYGDRNTEAFF
.	once	TRBV6-5	TRBJ1-6	TGTGCCAGCAGTTACTCGGACTCCCCAGGGAATTCACCCCTCCACTTT	CASSYSDSPGNSPLHF
.	.	TRBV13	TRBJ1-5	TGTGCCAGCAGCTTAGGAGGACCGAGTAATCAGCCCCAGCATTTT	CASSLGGPSNQPQHF
.	.	TRBV6-5	TRBJ2-4	TGTGCCAGCAGTTACGGCGGACAGAAAAACATTCAGTACTTC	CASSYGGQKNIQYF
TRBD1	.	TRBV28	TRBJ1-6	TGTGCCAGCAGTCCGACAGGGAGGAATTCACCCCTCCACTTT	CASSPTGRNSPLHF
.	once	TRBV9	TRBJ2-7	TGTGCCAGCAGCGTAGGGGACCCGTGGAGCGAGCAGTACTTC	CASSVGDPWSEQYF
.	.	TRBV28	TRBJ1-5	TGTGCCAGCAGTTGGCCACAGGGATACCAGCCCCAGCATTTT	CASSWPQGYQPQHF
TRBD2	.	TRBV14	TRBJ2-1	TGTGCCAGCAGCCATAGCGGGGGGGCCAGAAATGAGCAGTTCTTC	CASSHSGGARNEQFF
.	.	TRBV6-5	TRBJ2-5	TGTGCCAGCCGCCGGCAAGAGACCCAGTACTTC	CASRRQETQYF
.	.	TRBV11-2	TRBJ1-4	TGTGCCAGCAGCTCCCGGACATCTCCAACTAATGAAAAACTGTTTTTT	CASSSRTSPTNEKLFF
.	.	TRBV7-9	TRBJ1-1	TGTGCCAGCAGCTCTCGGGGTTCTGAAGCTTTCTTT	CASSSRGSEAFF
.	.	TRBV6-5	TRBJ2-7	TGTGCCAGCAGTTATAGGGAAAATTACGAGCAGTACTTC	CASSYRENYEQYF
TRBD1	.	TRBV27	TRBJ1-6	TGTGCCAGCAGCCGAGGGGGGACAGCCGCCCCCCTCCACTTT	CASSRGGTAAPLHF
TRBD2	.	TRBV4-1	TRBJ2-7	TGCGCCAGCAGCAGGGGACTAGCATCTACCTACGAGCAGTACTTC	CASSRGLASTYEQYF
TRBD1	.	TRBV5-4	TRBJ2-7	TGTGCCAGCAGCGATTGGGGGACAGGGACCTACGAGCAGTACTTC	CASSDWGTGTYEQYF
.	.	TRBV30	TRBJ1-5	TGTGCCTGGAGTTTGGGCTTTGATCAGCCCCAGCATTTT	CAWSLGFDQPQHF
.	once	TRBV7-9	TRBJ2-2	TGTGCCAGCAGCTTAGTTCGGGCCCGGGTCCAAACCGGGGAGCTGTTTTTT	CASSLVRARVQTGELFF
TRBD1	.	TRBV27	TRBJ2-7	TGTGCCAGCAGTTCCCTACAGGGGACCGACTACGAGCAGTACTTC	CASSSLQGTDYEQYF
.	.	TRBV27	TRBJ1-1	TGTGCCAGCAGTTTATTTTTTGGGGCCATGAACACTGAAGCTTTCTTT	CASSLFFGAMNTEAFF
.	once	TRBV2	TRBJ2-7	TGTGCCAGCAGTGAACAGGGGAGCTACTACGAGCAGTACTTC	CASSEQGSYYEQYF
TRBD2	.	TRBV30	TRBJ2-5	TGTGCCTGGAGTCCATACGGACTAGCGGGGGACGCGTACTTC	CAWSPYGLAGDAYF
.	once	TRBV5-1	TRBJ2-7	TGCGCCAGCAGCTTGACGGGCTCCTACGAGCAGTACTTC	CASSLTGSYEQYF
.	.	TRBV4-1	TRBJ1-2	TGCGCCAGCAGCCAGGGGACCTATGGCTACACCTTC	CASSQGTYGYTF
.	.	TRBV11-2	TRBJ2-7	TGTGCCAGCAGCCCAGGGTGGGTGCAGGGGAGGGGCGAGCAGTACTTC	CASSPGWVQGRGEQYF
.	.	TRBV30	TRBJ2-1	TGTGCCTTGATGCGCGGGCCCAATGAGCAGTTCTTC	CALMRGPNEQFF
.	.	TRBV6-5	TRBJ1-6	TGTGCCAGCAGTTACGGGTTGGACGGTTATAATCCACCCCTCCACTTT	CASSYGLDGYNPPLHF
TRBD2	.	TRBV10-2	TRBJ2-1	TGCGCCAGCAGTGAGAGCGGGGGGCTGGTCAATGAGCAGTTCTTC	CASSESGGLVNEQFF
.	.	TRBV14	TRBJ2-1	TGTGCCAGCAGCCAAGTCTACGGGAATGAGCAGTTCTTC	CASSQVYGNEQFF
.	once	TRBV5-6	TRBJ1-4	TGTGCCAGCAGCGACCTAGGGGTTAATGAAAAACTGTTTTTT	CASSDLGVNEKLFF